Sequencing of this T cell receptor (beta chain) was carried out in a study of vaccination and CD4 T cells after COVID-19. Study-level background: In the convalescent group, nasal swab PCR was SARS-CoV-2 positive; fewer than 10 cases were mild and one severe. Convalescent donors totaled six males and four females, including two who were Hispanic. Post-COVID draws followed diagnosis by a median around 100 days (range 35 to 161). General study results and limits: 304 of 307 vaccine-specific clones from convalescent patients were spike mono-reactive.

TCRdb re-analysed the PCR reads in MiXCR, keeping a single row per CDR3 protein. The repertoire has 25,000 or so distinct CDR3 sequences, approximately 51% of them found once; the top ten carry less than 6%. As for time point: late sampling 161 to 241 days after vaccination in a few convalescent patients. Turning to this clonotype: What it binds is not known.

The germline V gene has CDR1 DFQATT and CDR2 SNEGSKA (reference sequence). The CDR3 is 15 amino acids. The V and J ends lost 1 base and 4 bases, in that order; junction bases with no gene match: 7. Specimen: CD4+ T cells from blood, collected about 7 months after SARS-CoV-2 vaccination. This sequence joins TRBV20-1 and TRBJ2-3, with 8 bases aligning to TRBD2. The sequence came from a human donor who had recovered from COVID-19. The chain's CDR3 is CSARGAGREADTQYF. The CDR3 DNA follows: TGCAGTGCTAGAGGGGCGGGGCGGGAGGCAGATACGCAGTATTTT.